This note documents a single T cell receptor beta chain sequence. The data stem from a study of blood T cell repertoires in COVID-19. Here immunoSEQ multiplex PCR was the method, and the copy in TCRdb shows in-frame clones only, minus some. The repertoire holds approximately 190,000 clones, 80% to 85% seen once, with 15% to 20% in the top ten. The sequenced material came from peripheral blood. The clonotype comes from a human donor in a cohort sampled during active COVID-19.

CDR3 loop: CASSYSIRGGNYGYTF. For the CDR3, the DNA is TGTGCCAGCAGTTACTCGATCCGCGGGGGAAACTATGGCTACACCTTC. The J gene is TRBJ1-2, the V gene TRBV6-2 or TRBV6-3, with D maybe TRBD1 (5 bases). Germline V lookup: CDR1 MNHEY, CDR2 SVGEGT. Deletions cut 0 bases from V and 2 bases from J, with 13 bases between. The CDR3 covers 16 residues.